A single sample gave rise to the 14 T cell receptor beta chains below, sequenced in a study of cytomegalovirus exposure and HLA in healthy donors. The PCR used 60 Vbeta and 13 Jbeta primers. Repertoires were generated with immunoSEQ multiplex PCR, while TCRdb's copy carries only in-frame clones and drops some. The sample carries more than 85,000 clones, approximately 71% recorded once. The sequenced sample consisted of PBMCs. The source of these receptors is a woman in her sixties or seventies in good health and CMV-seropositive.

This clone occurred a few times. The rearrangement joins TRBV2 to TRBJ1-2, with D perhaps TRBD1 (6 bases). The CDR3 runs to 13 residues. V gave up 6 bases and J gave up 6 bases, with 14 bases separating them. The V gene's germline CDR1 is SNHLY and CDR2 FYNNEI. The CDR3 here is CASRYRESDGYTF. In DNA, the CDR3 is TGTGCCAGCAGATACAGGGAATCTGATGGCTACACCTTC. The full variable domain, its missing parts supplied by reference TRBV2 and TRBJ1-2, is EPEVTQTPSHQVTQMGQEVILRCVPISNHLYFYWYRQILGQKVEFLVSFYNNEISEKSEIFDDQFSVERPDGSNFTLKIRSTKLEDSAMYFCASRYRESDGYTFGSGTRLTVV.

CDR3 sequence reads: CASSPRQGANTEAFF. The CDR3 DNA sequence: TGTGCCAGCAGCCCCCGACAGGGGGCTAACACTGAAGCTTTCTTT. The V and J genes are TRBV7-2 and TRBJ1-1; TRBD1 agrees at 10 bases. With 5 bases clipped from V and 2 bases from J, the junction kept 5 bases outside the gene matches. There are 15 residues in the CDR3. Germline-derived CDR1 and CDR2 are SGHTA and FQGNSA.

The J gene is TRBJ2-7, the V gene TRBV6-5; 8 bases align to TRBD1. Germline V CDR1 and CDR2: MNHEY, SVGAGI. V was clipped by 8 bases and J by 2 bases; unmatched bases: 8. The CDR3 sequence is 14 residues long. Written as DNA, the CDR3 is TGTGCCAGCTTTCGCAGACAGGGGACCTACGAGCAGTACTTC. This codes for CASFRRQGTYEQYF.

This clone came up a few times. The V gene is TRBV27, the J gene TRBJ1-2, with 7 bases aligning to TRBD1. After removal of 8 bases from V and 0 bases from J, the junction contained 21 bases not matched to a gene. The CDR3 length is 19 residues. CDR1 is MNHEY, CDR2 SMNVEV, per germline (reference sequence). In DNA, the CDR3 is TGTGCCAGCCCCCCCCGGGCCAGGGGACAGAATCCGACTAACTATGGCTACACCTTC. Its protein is CASPPRARGQNPTNYGYTF.

The chain couples TRBV11-3 to TRBJ2-2; D not certain. V gave up 1 base and J gave up 1 base, with 7 bases separating them. Germline lookup yields CDR1 SGHNT and CDR2 YENEEA. CDR3 length: 15 residues. As DNA, the CDR3 is TGTGCCAGCAGCTTAGCCGGCGGGAACACCGGGGAGCTGTTTTTT. The encoded protein is CASSLAGGNTGELFF.

This clone was seen more than once but under ten times. The chain couples TRBV4-2 to TRBJ2-1, with TRBD2 identical over 8 bases. After removal of 4 bases from V and 2 bases from J, the junction contained 4 bases not matched to a gene. From germline, CDR1 is LGHNA and CDR2 YNFKEQ. This CDR3 is 15 amino acids long. This chain's CDR3 is CASSLGGATYNEQFF. Here the CDR3 DNA reads TGTGCCAGCAGCCTCGGGGGGGCGACCTACAATGAGCAGTTCTTC.

The chain combines TRBV19 with TRBJ1-5; tentative D call: TRBD1 (6 bases). Trimming left V 6 bases short and J 4 bases short, with 7 bases between. The CDR3 extends over 12 amino acids. CDR1 is LNHDA, CDR2 SQIVND, per germline (reference sequence). The CDR3 bases are TGTGCCAGTAGACAGGGAAATCAGCCCCAGCATTTT. Protein: CASRQGNQPQHF.

This clone was counted a few times. This chain links TRBV30 with TRBJ1-5, with D maybe TRBD1 (5 bases). Trimming cost V 4 bases and J 1 base, with 14 bases left between them. Germline lookup yields CDR1 GTSNPN and CDR2 SVGIG (reference sequence). CDR3 length equals 15 residues. The CDR3 DNA reads as TGTGCCTGGAATCAGGGCCTGGGGAGCAATCAGCCCCAGCATTTT. Amino acid sequence: CAWNQGLGSNQPQHF.

V and J are TRBV2 and TRBJ1-6; 8 positions agree with TRBD1. This CDR3 is built from 15 residues. J was trimmed by 14 bases and V by 2 bases; bases with no gene match: 11. In germline, CDR1 is SNHLY, CDR2 FYNNEI. The CDR3 region has the DNA TGTGCCAGCAGTGAACCCGTGGACAGGGCGGGTTCCCTCCACTTT. It specifies CASSEPVDRAGSLHF.

The rearrangement uses TRBV6-5 and TRBJ1-1; possibly TRBD1 for D (6 bases). The CDR3 sequence is 13 residues long. Germline CDR1 and CDR2: MNHEY and SVGAGI. Trimming pared 0 bases from V and 9 bases from J, leaving 11 bases between. CDR3 bases: TGTGCCAGCAGTTACTCGGGGGGGGCTCAAGCTTTCTTT. This codes for CASSYSGGAQAFF.

The chain links TRBV19 to TRBJ2-1, with 9 nucleotides matching TRBD2. Losses at the gene ends were 2 bases for V and 8 bases for J; bases not matched to a gene: 10. Germline V CDR1 and CDR2: LNHDA, SQIVND (reference sequence). The CDR3 sequence is 16 residues long. DNA for the CDR3: TGTGCCAGTAGTATAAGTAGCGGGGGTATGTTGGATGAGCAGTTCTTC. Translation: CASSISSGGMLDEQFF.

V and J are TRBV5-4 and TRBJ1-3; D not resolved. The CDR3 is 15 residues long. Per germline, CDR1 SGHNT and CDR2 YYREEE (reference sequence). With 3 bases removed from V and 2 bases from J, the gap between germline ends came to 12 bases. CDR3 nucleotides: TGTGCCAGCAGCTCCGCATACGGGGCTGGAAACACCATATATTTT. Its translation: CASSSAYGAGNTIYF.

This rearrangement joins TRBV2 to TRBJ1-1, with TRBD1 as a possible D gene (5 bases). Trimming left V 7 bases short and J 5 bases short, with 17 bases between. This CDR3 region has 14 residues. Germline V gene sequence: CDR1 SNHLY, CDR2 FYNNEI. The CDR3 loop is CASIQGGAGTEAFF. CDR3 in DNA: TGTGCCAGCATCCAGGGAGGGGCGGGAACTGAAGCTTTCTTT.

This rearrangement joins TRBV7-6 to TRBJ1-1; 9 bases are shared with TRBD1. Germline CDR1 reads SGHVS; CDR2 reads FNYEAQ. This CDR3 has 15 amino acids. V lost 5 bases to trimming and J lost 0 bases; unmatched junction nucleotides: 4. The CDR3 reads CASSPRDRVNTEAFF. CDR3 sequence (DNA): TGTGCCAGCAGCCCACGGGACAGGGTGAACACTGAAGCTTTCTTT.